The clone carrying this T cell receptor (beta chain) was found a few times. Its specificity is not known. The donors (healthy individuals) were bone marrow donors. The CDR3 has 15 amino acids. Germline CDR1 KGHSH, CDR2 LQKENI. The J segment lost 5 bases and the V segment lost 2 bases, leaving 4 bases of the junction unmatched. The sample belongs to a study of cytomegalovirus exposure and HLA in healthy donors. Findings and limits, study-wide: Among the most significant clusters, several appeared linked to common viral pathogens in a later analysis. Later genetic work tied a missense DCLRE1C variant to beta-chain V and J trimming. A further, later analysis showed that HLA-associated TCR beta chains (compared with equally common others) were more clonally expanded.

The PCR was carried out with 60 Vbeta primers and 13 Jbeta primers. Profiled with immunoSEQ multiplex PCR; TCRdb holds only in-frame clones, not every one. Of around 200,000 clones listed, 83% were seen once; the top ten hold around 1.5%. Sequencing was performed on PBMCs. The chain uses TRBV18 and TRBJ1-1; 11 bases fit TRBD1. This sequence was found in a man aged 50-59 years in good health and CMV-seronegative. CDR3 coding DNA: TGTGCCAGCTCACCAGAGGGACAGGGGGGGACTGAAGCTTTCTTT. Translating gives CASSPEGQGGTEAFF.